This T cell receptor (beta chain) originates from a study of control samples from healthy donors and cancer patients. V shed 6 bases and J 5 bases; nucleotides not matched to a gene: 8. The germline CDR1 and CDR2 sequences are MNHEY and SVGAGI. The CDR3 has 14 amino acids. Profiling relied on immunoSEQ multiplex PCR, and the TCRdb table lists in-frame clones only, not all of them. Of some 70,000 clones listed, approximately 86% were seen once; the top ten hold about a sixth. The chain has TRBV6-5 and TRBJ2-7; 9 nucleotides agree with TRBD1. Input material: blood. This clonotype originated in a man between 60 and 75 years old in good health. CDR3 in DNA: TGTGCCAGCAGGGCCGGGACAGGGACCCACGAGCAGTACTTC. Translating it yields CASRAGTGTHEQYF.